Reported below is one TCR beta chain. The read halts 3 residues ahead of the CDR3 end, with the missing end drawn from the germline J gene. Germline CDR1 reads MDHEN; CDR2 reads SYDVKM. The V end lost 4 bases, the J end lost 4 bases, and 10 bases lay between the germline ends. The CDR3 loop spans 13 amino acids. These data belong to a study of T cells in women clearing cervical HPV infection. The protocol was immunoSEQ multiplex PCR, while the TCRdb copy is restricted to in-frame clones and leaves out a portion. The sample has around 30,000 clones. Sample: blood buffy coat. The clonotype comes from a woman aged 18-70 years with a cervical HPV16 infection that either progressed to CIN3+ or cleared (not recorded which). The rearrangement uses TRBV28 and TRBJ1-2, with D perhaps matching TRBD1 (5 bases). The CDR3 bases that were read are TGTGCCAGCAGTTCAGGGTTCAGCTATGGC. Translated, it gives CASSSGFSYG. The full CDR3 reads CASSSGFSYGYTF.